What follows is one T cell receptor (beta chain) and its context. The data belong to a study of blood T cells in healthy people across ages. The CDR3 runs to 15 residues. CDR1 is SGHTA and CDR2 is FQGNSA in the germline V gene. Trimming removed 5 bases from V and 10 bases from J, with 18 bases in between. Using a J-beta primer mix together with a sample-barcoded 5' primer, a second PCR was run for about 6 to 12 cycles. TCRdb itself ran the 5' RACE reads through MiXCR, one entry per CDR3 protein. The sample holds 800,000 or so distinct CDR3 sequences, around 25% seen once. These data were likewise used in another study, on T cells of mothers and their children. That report adds: Slightly higher overlap, not significant, was seen in related mother-child pairs than in unrelated pairs.

The rearrangement joins TRBV7-2 to TRBJ1-6; TRBD1 is a possible D gene (6 bases). The clonotype comes from a boy aged 5-17 years in good health. The sequenced sample consisted of blood. The CDR3 protein is CASSPRDRTESPLHF. The CDR3 bases are TGTGCCAGCAGCCCTAGAGACAGGACCGAATCACCCCTCCACTTT.